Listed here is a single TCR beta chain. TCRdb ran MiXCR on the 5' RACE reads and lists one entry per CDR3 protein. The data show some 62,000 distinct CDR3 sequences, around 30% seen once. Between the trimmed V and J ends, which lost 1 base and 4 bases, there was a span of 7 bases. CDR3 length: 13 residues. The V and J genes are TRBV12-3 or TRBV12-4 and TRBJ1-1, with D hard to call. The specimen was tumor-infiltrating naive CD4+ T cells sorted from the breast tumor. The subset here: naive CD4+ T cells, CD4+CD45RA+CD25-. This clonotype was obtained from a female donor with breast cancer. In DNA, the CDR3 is TGTGCCAGCAGTTTAGTAGCCTGCACTGAAGCTTTCTTT. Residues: CASSLVACTEAFF.